The source of this TCR beta chain is a study of control samples from healthy donors and cancer patients. Data came from immunoSEQ multiplex PCR; TCRdb stores just in-frame clones and leaves some out. The table shows about 250,000 clones, with roughly 80% occurring only once. J lost 2 bases, V lost 5 bases, and 6 bases had no gene match. CDR3 length: 15 amino acids. Germline assignment: CDR1 SGHVS and CDR2 FNYEAQ. The rearrangement links TRBV7-6 to TRBJ2-3; 8 nucleotides match TRBD2. The source is a woman in her fifties or sixties with lung cancer. The sequencing sample was made of PBMCs. The DNA for the CDR3 is TGTGCCAGCAGCGTTGCGGGGGGCCCCACAGATACGCAGTATTTT. Translated: CASSVAGGPTDTQYF. Full variable domain (remainder filled in from reference TRBV7-6 and TRBJ2-3): GAGVSQSPRYKVTKRGQDVALRCDPISGHVSLYWYRQALGQGPEFLTYFNYEAQQDKSGLPNDRFSAERPEGSISTLTIQRTEQRDSAMYRCASSVAGGPTDTQYFGPGTRLTVL.